A selection of T cell receptor beta chains follows, all from one sample in a study of T cells in Graves' hyperthyroidism and ophthalmopathy. One entry per CDR3 protein, called by TCRdb with MiXCR from the multiplex PCR reads. This sample has some 140,000 distinct CDR3 sequences, with approximately 20% found just once. Sequencing used blood. These receptors were obtained from a woman aged 50 to 60 with Graves' hyperthyroidism that later progressed to Graves' ophthalmopathy. CDR3s include the opening cysteine and the closing phenylalanine or tryptophan. The order of the fields is D gene, V gene, clone size, CDR3 length, J gene, CDR3 DNA, CDR3 protein. D genes are given only for firm matches. Part of the rows lack a size; the others show once, few, many or a class for expanded clones.

TRBD1	TRBV6-1	many	17	TRBJ1-2	TGTGCCAGCAGTCGCCCGGGACAGGGGGCGACAAGCTCTGGCTACACCTTC	CASSRPGQGATSSGYTF
TRBD1	TRBV13	many	15	TRBJ1-4	TGTGCCAGCAGCTTAAGACAGGGGTGGAGTGAAAAACTGTTTTTT	CASSLRQGWSEKLFF
TRBD2	TRBV6-1	few	18	TRBJ2-1	TGTGCCAGCAGTGAAGTGGGTCATAGCGGGAGGATCTACAATGAGCAGTTCTTC	CASSEVGHSGRIYNEQFF
TRBD1	TRBV2	many	14	TRBJ1-5	TGTGCCAGCAGTCGCGACAGGGGAAATCAGCCCCAGCATTTT	CASSRDRGNQPQHF
TRBD2	TRBV7-9	many	15	TRBJ2-7	TGTGCCAGCAGCTTATCTAGCGGGAGTGAATACGAGCAGTACTTC	CASSLSSGSEYEQYF
NA	TRBV30	many	14	TRBJ1-3	TGTGCCTGGAGTAGGACGGAATCTGGAAACACCATATATTTT	CAWSRTESGNTIYF
NA	TRBV29-1	many	13	TRBJ1-5	TGCAGCGTTGAAGTATCGCCGGGCCAGCCCCAGCATTTT	CSVEVSPGQPQHF
NA	TRBV5-1	many	15	TRBJ2-7	TGCGCCAGCAGCTTCGCGCCAGCCTCCCCGTACGAGCAGTACTTC	CASSFAPASPYEQYF
TRBD1	TRBV2	few	14	TRBJ2-2	TGTGCCAGCACTTCGGGACAGGGAACCGGGGAGCTGTTTTTT	CASTSGQGTGELFF
TRBD2	TRBV28	few	14	TRBJ2-7	TGTGCCAGCAGTCTAACTAGCGGGGGGTCTCGATCGAACTTC	CASSLTSGGSRSNF
TRBD1	TRBV5-1	many	15	TRBJ1-5	TGCGCCAGCAGCTCGGGACAGGGGGACAATCAGCCCCAGCATTTT	CASSSGQGDNQPQHF
TRBD1	TRBV4-2	NA	16	TRBJ2-1	TGTGCCAGCAGCCAAGATTACAGGGGGTCCTACAATGAGCAGTTCTTC	CASSQDYRGSYNEQFF
NA	TRBV20-1	few	17	TRBJ2-3	TGCAGTGCTTTACACACTCCCGGGTTGACTCTTTCCGATACGCAGTATTTT	CSALHTPGLTLSDTQYF
NA	TRBV7-9	many	14	TRBJ1-1	TGTGCCAGCAGCTTTATACACAGGAGAGGTGAAGCTTTCTTT	CASSFIHRRGEAFF
NA	TRBV2	few	13	TRBJ1-5	TGTGCCAGCAACGGACTTAGCAATCAGCCCCAGCATTTT	CASNGLSNQPQHF
NA	TRBV2	many	14	TRBJ1-5	TGTGCCAGCAGTGAAGTCAGTAGCAATCAGCCCCAGCATTTT	CASSEVSSNQPQHF
NA	TRBV5-1	NA	14	TRBJ2-2	TGCGCCAGCAGCGCCCGACTAGAGGGCGGGGAGCTGTTTTTT	CASSARLEGGELFF
NA	TRBV10-3	many	15	TRBJ2-7	TGTGCCATCAGTGATTCTCCCAAGAGGGTCTACGAGCAGTACTTC	CAISDSPKRVYEQYF
TRBD2	TRBV20-1	many	15	TRBJ2-3	TGCAGTGCGCCAAATAGCGGGAGCCCCGCAGATACGCAGTATTTT	CSAPNSGSPADTQYF
TRBD1	TRBV7-8	many	15	TRBJ2-7	TGTGCCAGCAGCTTAACAGGGGGACCTTATGAAGAGCAGTACTTC	CASSLTGGPYEEQYF
NA	TRBV30	few	13	TRBJ2-2	TGTGCCTGGAGTGTGTGGGAGGTCGGGGAGCTGTTTTTT	CAWSVWEVGELFF
NA	TRBV6-6	NA	15	TRBJ1-6	TGTGCCAGCAGTTACTCACGTCAGGGGAATTCACCCCTCCACTTT	CASSYSRQGNSPLHF
NA	TRBV5-1	NA	13	TRBJ1-1	TGCGCCAGCAGCTTGCTAGGGCCTACTGAAGCTTTCTTT	CASSLLGPTEAFF
NA	TRBV28	NA	13	TRBJ2-7	TGTGCCAGCCATTGGGACTTTTACTACGAGCAGTACTTC	CASHWDFYYEQYF
NA	TRBV12-3/TRBV12-4	many	15	TRBJ1-2	TGTGCCAGCAGTTTAGGGGGGGGCCCCGGCTATGGCTACACCTTC	CASSLGGGPGYGYTF
TRBD2	TRBV6-2/TRBV6-3	NA	14	TRBJ2-3	TGTGCCAGCAGTTACAGCGGGGGGGCCGATACGCAGTATTTT	CASSYSGGADTQYF
NA	TRBV20-1	NA	15	TRBJ2-7	TGCAGTGCAGGGTCGAGGGACGGACCCTACTACGAGCAGTACTTC	CSAGSRDGPYYEQYF
TRBD1	TRBV6-1	NA	15	TRBJ1-4	TGTGCCAGCAGACGGGGGACAGGGGGAAATGAAAAACTGTTTTTT	CASRRGTGGNEKLFF
TRBD1	TRBV20-1	once	13	TRBJ2-7	TGCAGTGCTTCGACAGGGGGCTCCTACGAGCAGTACTTC	CSASTGGSYEQYF
TRBD2	TRBV7-9	NA	16	TRBJ2-2	TGTGCCAGCAGCTCCGGACTAGCGAGAGAGACCGGGGAGCTGTTTTTT	CASSSGLARETGELFF
NA	TRBV3-1	many	15	TRBJ2-5	TGTGCCAGCAGCCAAGTGGGCAAAGGAGTAGAGACCCAGTACTTC	CASSQVGKGVETQYF
NA	TRBV18	NA	15	TRBJ1-1	TGTGCCAGCTCACCGCCCAATAGAGGGGGCACTGAAGCTTTCTTT	CASSPPNRGGTEAFF
NA	TRBV5-6	many	14	TRBJ1-5	TGTGCCAGCAGCGTAGGTACGAATAATCAGCCCCAGCATTTT	CASSVGTNNQPQHF
TRBD2	TRBV20-1	many	15	TRBJ2-3	TGCAGTGCTAGAGTAGCGGGAGGGATAGCGGATACGCAGTATTTT	CSARVAGGIADTQYF
TRBD1	TRBV5-1	many	18	TRBJ2-1	TGCGCCAGCAGCTTGACGGTAACCGGGACAGGAGCCAACAATGAGCAGTTCTTC	CASSLTVTGTGANNEQFF
NA	TRBV11-2	few	13	TRBJ2-3	TGTGCCAGCAGCTTAGTTTCACGAGATACGCAGTATTTT	CASSLVSRDTQYF
NA	TRBV2	NA	14	TRBJ2-1	TGTGCCAGCAGTCTAGCTGCATCCTACAATGAGCAGTTCTTC	CASSLAASYNEQFF
NA	TRBV2	many	14	TRBJ1-5	TGTGCCAGCAGGGAAGGTTCCCGTAGTCTGCCCCAGCATTTT	CASREGSRSLPQHF
NA	TRBV6-1	many	15	TRBJ1-2	TGTGCCAGCAGTGACGGCCGGCCACCTAACTATGGCTACACCTTC	CASSDGRPPNYGYTF
TRBD2	TRBV28	many	15	TRBJ2-5	TGTGCCAGCAGCCTACGCCTAGCGGGAGTTGAGACCCAGTACTTC	CASSLRLAGVETQYF
NA	TRBV27	many	12	TRBJ2-5	TGTGCCAGCAGTTCGGTAGGAGAGACCCAGTACTTC	CASSSVGETQYF
NA	TRBV30	few	12	TRBJ1-4	TGTGCCTGTCCGGTTATGGGTGAAAAACTGTTTTTT	CACPVMGEKLFF
NA	TRBV20-1	many	11	TRBJ2-1	TGCAGTGCTAGTCCCGCTGCGGTCGAGTTCTTC	CSASPAAVEFF
NA	TRBV12-3/TRBV12-4	NA	14	TRBJ1-6	TGTGCCAGCAGCCCCCGGACTAACAATTCACCCCTCCACTTT	CASSPRTNNSPLHF
TRBD1	TRBV27	NA	14	TRBJ1-2	TGTGCCAGCAGTCCCTACAGGGGAATGGATGGCTACACCTTC	CASSPYRGMDGYTF